This T cell receptor (beta chain) was profiled in a study of blood T cell repertoires in COVID-19. Study overall: Researchers got acute and convalescent COVID-19 samples from the United States, Italy and Spain. T cells, B-cell-depleted T cells, or PBMCs supplied cDNA or gDNA.

Per the authors' pipeline: Reference gene primers were amplified, and this amplification served to estimate nucleated cell counts. The table came from immunoSEQ multiplex PCR; TCRdb's copy has only in-frame clones and leaves some out. The DNA was the basis for D and trimming; V, J and clone size are from that table. The top ten hold around 5% of the sample, which has 140,000 or so clones, around 79% seen once. The Seattle patients, enrolled during active infection, were followed longitudinally. CDR3 length: 13 amino acids. CDR1 is KGHDR and CDR2 is SFDVKD in the germline V gene. The trim removed 7 bases at V and 3 bases at J, leaving 2 bases unmatched. This clone occurred a few times.

Specimen: peripheral blood. The sequence was collected from a woman in her seventies with COVID-19, enrolled during active disease. This chain connects TRBV24-1 to TRBJ2-7; 10 bases match TRBD1. In DNA, the CDR3 is TGTGCCACCAGCGGGACAGGGGTCTACGAGCAGTACTTC. Protein sequence: CATSGTGVYEQYF.